The clone carrying this T cell receptor (beta chain) was picked up a small number of times. Original methodology: Amplification with reference gene primers provided the estimates of nucleated cell counts. The assay was immunoSEQ multiplex PCR, and TCRdb's table has in-frame clones only and misses some. V and J calls plus clone size are reproduced from that table; the DNA served to infer D and trimming. The sample consists of tens of thousands of clones, over 80% of them appearing once. These data are taken from a study of blood T cell repertoires in COVID-19. Study background: Samples taken during acute and convalescent COVID-19 were collected in the United States, Italy and Spain. PBMCs, B-cell-depleted T cells, or T cells were the source of the cDNA or gDNA that made up the material.

There are 14 residues in the CDR3. The germline gives CDR1 MRHNA, CDR2 SNTAGT. The germline V and J ends were trimmed by 2 bases and 2 bases, with 9 bases remaining between them. The sample was peripheral blood. The TCR sequence derives from a woman of 80 years or more with active or convalescent COVID-19. The V and J genes are TRBV6-4 and TRBJ1-1; tentatively, D is TRBD1 (6 bases). This chain's CDR3 is CASSDQDSNTEAFF. The DNA for the CDR3 is TGTGCCAGCAGTGACCAGGACAGCAACACTGAAGCTTTCTTT.